These 22 T cell receptor beta chains were all obtained from the same sample, sequenced in a study of CD4+ T cells in melanoma. The data were produced by immunoSEQ multiplex PCR, yet TCRdb's version contains in-frame clones alone and is incomplete. Here the sample spans about 10,000 clones, roughly two thirds being singletons. The specimen sequenced was cells from a culture (not recorded whether cultured in vitro). All receptors come from a human donor with melanoma.

J is TRBJ2-7 and V is TRBV7-3; tentatively, D is TRBD1 (6 bases). Germline V lookup: CDR1 SGHTA, CDR2 FQGTGA. The CDR3 consists of 13 residues. V lost 1 base, J lost 5 bases, and 9 bases lay in between. The CDR3 loop is CASSLNRVDEQYF. The CDR3 bases are TGTGCCAGCAGCTTAAACAGGGTGGACGAGCAGTACTTC.

This rearrangement joins TRBV28 to TRBJ2-7; possibly TRBD2 for D (5 bases). V was trimmed by 6 bases and J by 3 bases, leaving 9 bases between them. Germline V gene lookup returns CDR1 MDHEN and CDR2 SYDVKM. This CDR3 contains 12 residues. Written as DNA, the CDR3 is TGTGCCAGCAGGACCGGGATCTACGAGCAGTACTTC. Protein: CASRTGIYEQYF.

The rearrangement joins TRBV11-3 to TRBJ2-3; D is unresolved. The CDR3 sequence is 14 residues long. V was shortened by 5 bases and J by 6 bases, with 15 bases between the two germline ends. Per the germline V gene, CDR1 is SGHNT and CDR2 is YENEEA. CDR3 protein: CASSTGPGLDTQYF. The CDR3 nucleotides are TGTGCCAGCAGCACCGGTCCGGGCCTGGATACGCAGTATTTT.

The rearrangement joins TRBV2 to TRBJ1-6; D not resolved. Trimming took 7 bases from V and 6 from J, leaving 10 bases between them. The CDR3 is 13 residues long. Germline V gives CDR1 SNHLY, CDR2 FYNNEI. The CDR3 reads CASKVGINSPLHF. The CDR3, as DNA: TGTGCCAGCAAAGTCGGAATTAATTCACCCCTCCACTTT.

The genes are TRBV2 and TRBJ1-6; D not certain. The CDR3 runs 13 residues. Germline lookup yields CDR1 SNHLY and CDR2 FYNNEI. With 5 bases removed from V and 13 bases from J, the gap between germline ends came to 15 bases. DNA of the CDR3: TGTGCCAGCAGTTCGGCCCTCGGGTTCCCCCTCCACTTT. Translated, it gives CASSSALGFPLHF.

This chain links TRBV6-5 with TRBJ2-1; TRBD2 matches at 10 bases. V was pared by 6 bases and J by 5 bases, with 7 bases of the junction left unmatched. The germline CDR1 and CDR2 sequences are MNHEY and SVGAGI. The CDR3 runs 15 residues. The DNA of the CDR3 is TGTGCCAGCAGCGTCCTAGCGGGGGCCCACAATGAGCAGTTCTTC. This translates into CASSVLAGAHNEQFF.

This clone was observed a handful of times. The chain joins TRBV9 to TRBJ1-2; 8 nucleotides align to TRBD1. In germline, CDR1 is SGDLS, CDR2 YYNGEE. Unmatched junction bases numbered 6, after V lost 1 base and J lost 4 bases. The CDR3 has 15 amino acids. The CDR3 sequence is CASSVTTGGSYGYTF. CDR3 sequence (DNA): TGTGCCAGCAGCGTAACCACAGGGGGGAGCTATGGCTACACCTTC.

The chain joins TRBV7-9 to TRBJ2-3; 10 positions agree with TRBD2. There are 16 residues in the CDR3. The V and J ends lost 3 bases and 6 bases, in that order; junction bases with no gene match: 9. The germline CDR1 and CDR2 sequences are SEHNR and FQNEAQ (reference sequence). DNA of the CDR3: TGTGCCAGCAGCTTTTTGCTAGCGGGGGAAGCGGATACGCAGTATTTT. Amino acid sequence: CASSFLLAGEADTQYF.

This chain joins TRBV5-6 and TRBJ1-4, with 7 bases fitting TRBD1. The length of the CDR3 is 15 residues. CDR1 and CDR2 from the germline V gene are SGHDT and YYEEEE. The V segment lost 0 bases and the J segment 3 bases; nucleotides outside the gene matches: 2. The CDR3 spells CASSLAGQPNEKLFF. CDR3 DNA sequence: TGTGCCAGCAGCTTGGCGGGACAGCCTAATGAAAAACTGTTTTTT.

The chain has TRBV12-5 and TRBJ2-1; 7 bases line up with TRBD2. V dropped 0 bases and J dropped 0; count of bases not matched to a gene: 17. The CDR3 runs 21 residues. Looked up from germline, CDR1 is LGHNT and CDR2 is FRNRAP. For the CDR3, the DNA is TGTGCTAGTGGTTTGGTACGAATGGGACTACCAGACCCCGACTCCTACAATGAGCAGTTCTTC. This sequence encodes CASGLVRMGLPDPDSYNEQFF.

By sample share, this clone is medium-sized. The rearrangement joins TRBV2 to TRBJ1-2; TRBD1 aligns across 7 bases. Germline values: CDR1 SNHLY, CDR2 FYNNEI. This CDR3 contains 14 residues. V trimming: 4 bases; J trimming: 8 bases; junction bases outside the gene matches: 10. The CDR3 loop reads CASSALGQTGGYTF. CDR3 nucleotide sequence: TGTGCCAGCAGTGCCCTGGGACAGACAGGCGGCTACACCTTC.

This clone turned up a few times. This rearrangement joins TRBV18 to TRBJ2-7; D unresolved. Germline CDR1 is KGHSH and CDR2 is LQKENI. The length of the CDR3 is 12 residues. Trimming cost V 2 bases and J 3 bases, with 5 bases left between them. Here the CDR3 reads CASSPKGYEQYF. As DNA, the CDR3 is TGTGCCAGCTCACCAAAGGGCTACGAGCAGTACTTC.

This chain connects TRBV10-3 to TRBJ2-7, with D hard to call. Germline V gene sequence: CDR1 ENHRY, CDR2 SYGVKD. The CDR3 length is 17 residues. Trimming pared 0 bases from V and 1 base from J, leaving 16 bases between. The CDR3 bases are TGTGCCATCAGTGAGTCCGGCAGGATGCTGGGGTCCTACGAGCAGTACTTC. This gives the protein CAISESGRMLGSYEQYF.

The chain carries TRBV9 and TRBJ1-1; D remains unclear. The CDR3 runs to 13 residues. Per the germline V gene, CDR1 is SGDLS and CDR2 is YYNGEE. Trimming took 3 bases from V and 5 from J, leaving 11 bases between them. CDR3 protein: CASSAHAWTEAFF. The CDR3, as DNA: TGTGCCAGCAGCGCCCACGCGTGGACTGAAGCTTTCTTT.

The chain combines TRBV10-3 with TRBJ2-7, with D perhaps matching TRBD1 (6 bases). V dropped 6 bases and J dropped 5 bases, with 23 bases sitting between them. The germline V gene has CDR1 ENHRY and CDR2 SYGVKD. CDR3 length equals 16 residues. In DNA, the CDR3 is TGTGCCATCAGCCCAGGGGTTGGTTCGGGCCTCAACGAGCAGTACTTC. This codes for CAISPGVGSGLNEQYF.

V gene TRBV11-2 combines with J gene TRBJ2-1; D is perhaps TRBD1 or TRBD2 (7 bases each). Germline values: CDR1 SGHAT, CDR2 FQNNGV. This CDR3 is built from 14 residues. V lost 4 bases and J lost 7, with 14 bases in between. In DNA form, the CDR3 reads TGTGCCAGCAGCTCCAGACAGGGAGGGAATGAGCAGTTCTTC. Translation: CASSSRQGGNEQFF.

This clone occurred a few times. This rearrangement joins TRBV5-8 to TRBJ1-5; D gene ambiguous. Germline CDR1 is SGHTS and CDR2 is YDEGEE. The CDR3 has 16 residues. Trimming took off 2 bases at V and 1 base at J, with 13 bases between the two ends. The CDR3 sequence is CASSLLWGGSNQPQHF. The DNA of the CDR3 is TGTGCCAGCAGCTTACTCTGGGGAGGAAGCAATCAGCCCCAGCATTTT.

In its sample, this clone ranks as medium-sized. The genes are TRBV6-1 and TRBJ1-1, with a possible D match to TRBD1 (5 bases). Germline V lookup: CDR1 MNHNS, CDR2 SASEGT. The CDR3 totals 15 residues. The ends were cut back, 2 bases at V and 5 bases at J, with 15 bases in the middle. Here the CDR3 DNA reads TGTGCCAGCAGTGAAAACCTTAGGGGAGGAACTGAAGCTTTCTTT. It encodes CASSENLRGGTEAFF.

The chain uses TRBV6-1 and TRBJ1-6; D call uncertain. CDR3 size: 13 residues. With 2 bases removed from V and 8 bases from J, the gap between germline ends came to 7 bases. Germline values: CDR1 MNHNS, CDR2 SASEGT. The CDR3 region is CASSESWYSPLHF. CDR3 in DNA: TGTGCCAGCAGTGAATCGTGGTATTCACCCCTCCACTTT.

This rearrangement joins TRBV7-2 to TRBJ2-3, with D perhaps TRBD1 or TRBD2 (6 bases each). With 3 bases removed from V and 5 bases from J, the gap between germline ends came to 12 bases. Germline V CDR1 and CDR2: SGHTA, FQGNSA. CDR3 size: 14 residues. CDR3 DNA: TGTGCCAGCAGCTTTACCGGGGGCCAAGATACGCAGTATTTT. Its translation: CASSFTGGQDTQYF.

J is TRBJ1-2 and V is TRBV10-3; D may be TRBD1 (5 bases). CDR1 and CDR2 (germline): ENHRY, SYGVKD. V shed 3 bases and J shed 5 bases, with 10 bases lying between them. The CDR3 extends over 13 amino acids. CDR3 nucleotides: TGTGCCATCAGTGAAACAGGAAGTTATGGCTACACCTTC. This codes for CAISETGSYGYTF.

This clone was seen only once. This chain connects TRBV5-1 to TRBJ2-5; tentative D call: TRBD2 (6 bases). Germline assignment: CDR1 SGHRS and CDR2 YFSETQ. The CDR3 loop spans 14 amino acids. The V gene lost 4 bases and the J gene lost 5 bases, with 15 bases spanning the gap. The CDR3 loop reads CASSPQTSGETQYF. CDR3 sequence (DNA): TGCGCCAGCAGCCCACAGACTAGTGGGGAGACCCAGTACTTC.